The clone carrying this TCR beta chain came up a few times. Profiling relied on immunoSEQ multiplex PCR, and the TCRdb table lists in-frame clones only, not all of them. The profile covers over 50,000 clones, with around 85% appearing a single time and roughly 2.2% taken by the ten largest. The sample belongs to a study of Tregs in tolerant kidney transplant recipients. Regulatory T cells were sorted from thawed PBMCs rested overnight at 37°C with around 180 IU/ml IL-2. Losses at the gene ends were 0 bases for V and 6 bases for J; bases not matched to a gene: 5. CDR1 and CDR2 (germline): SGDLS, YYNGEE. This CDR3 is built from 15 residues.

The receptor was isolated from a human donor who received a combined kidney and bone marrow transplant. The V call is TRBV9, the J call TRBJ2-1; 8 bases align to TRBD2. Material: Tregs from blood, obtained before the transplant. The chain's CDR3 is CASSVGPAGVNEQFF. The CDR3 region has the DNA TGTGCCAGCAGCGTAGGCCCAGCGGGAGTCAATGAGCAGTTCTTC.